The entry below describes one TCR beta chain. Its antigen is not known. CDR1 MDHEN and CDR2 SYDVKM come from the germline V gene. This CDR3 spans 12 amino acids. V lost 3 bases and J lost 3, with 6 bases in between. This record belongs to a study of T cell responses to AZD1222 COVID-19 vaccine. Study-level findings and limits: Reports indicate that nearly half of spike-specific TCRs are directed at unmutated variant regions. A mostly white British donor set with more females was recruited, and clonal diversity was possibly underestimated. Spike-specific TCR breadth and depth were elevated following two AZD1222 doses.

Sequenced by immunoSEQ multiplex PCR; TCRdb stores in-frame clones only, minus some. The top ten clones hold 3.1% of a sample with 120,000 to 150,000 clones, 88% of them seen once. It was second doses at about 4 or about 12 weeks that were pooled. The chain links TRBV28 to TRBJ2-7; D ambiguous. The material sequenced was peripheral blood, taken 28 days after the second AZD1222 dose. This clonotype was sampled from an adult who received the AZD1222 COVID-19 vaccine. CDR3 sequence reads: CASSFLNYEQYF. CDR3 in DNA: TGTGCCAGCAGTTTCCTTAACTACGAGCAGTACTTC.